The 16 T cell receptor beta chains below were found in one sample sequenced in a study of T cell changes during pregnancy in multiple sclerosis. Sequencing used immunoSEQ multiplex PCR; TCRdb keeps in-frame clones, though not all of them. This sample has around 25,000 clones, with 86% found just once. The sequenced sample was CD8+ T cells from peripheral blood mononuclear cells, obtained in the first trimester of pregnancy. These receptors were collected from a female donor in good health, enrolled as a control in a pregnancy study.

The CDR3 DNA sequence: TGTGCCAGCAGTTCAGGGAACACTGAAGCTTTCTTT. It codes for CASSSGNTEAFF. J is TRBJ1-1 and V is TRBV27; D gene ambiguous. The ends were cut back, 4 bases at V and 1 base at J, with 4 bases in the middle. The CDR3 extends over 12 amino acids. Germline V gives CDR1 MNHEY, CDR2 SMNVEV (reference sequence).

The J gene is TRBJ2-3, the V gene TRBV4-2, with 10 bases matching TRBD1. CDR3 size: 16 residues. CDR1 is LGHNA and CDR2 is YNFKEQ in the germline V gene. Losses at the gene ends were 4 bases for V and 2 bases for J; bases not matched to a gene: 6. The DNA for the CDR3 is TGTGCCAGCAGCCCGTGGACAGGGGGGGCCACAGATACGCAGTATTTT. It is translated as CASSPWTGGATDTQYF.

CDR3 in DNA: TGTGCCAGCAGTTTAAACAGGTATATTGAAGCTTTCTTT. Translated: CASSLNRYIEAFF. V gene TRBV27 combines with J gene TRBJ1-1, with D maybe TRBD1 (5 bases). From germline, CDR1 is MNHEY and CDR2 SMNVEV (reference sequence). There are 13 residues in the CDR3. Trimming took off 2 bases at V and 7 bases at J, with 11 bases between the two ends.

In its sample, this clone ranks as large (0.1 to 1%). The chain has TRBV4-3 and TRBJ1-2, with 7 bases lining up with TRBD1. Germline V gives CDR1 LGHNA, CDR2 YSLEER. There are 14 residues in the CDR3. Trimming cost V 2 bases and J 6 bases; bases outside gene matches: 6. CDR3 loop: CASSQHNRGDGYTF. CDR3 in DNA: TGCGCCAGCAGCCAACATAACAGGGGAGATGGCTACACCTTC.

The V call is TRBV4-3, the J call TRBJ2-2; weak D call: TRBD1 (5 bases). The ends were cut back, 5 bases at V and 3 bases at J, with 13 bases in the middle. This CDR3 is 15 amino acids long. Germline V gives CDR1 LGHNA, CDR2 YSLEER. The CDR3 DNA sequence: TGCGCCAGCAGCGAACGATTCAGGGACACCGGGGAGCTGTTTTTT. This gives the protein CASSERFRDTGELFF.

This clone was recorded only once. CDR3 sequence reads: CAGSGGLYNEQFF. CDR3 bases: TGTGCCGGTAGCGGGGGACTATACAATGAGCAGTTCTTC. The chain is built from TRBV7-2 and TRBJ2-1, with 9 bases matching TRBD2. CDR3 length: 13 amino acids. Germline V gene lookup returns CDR1 SGHTA and CDR2 FQGNSA. After removal of 11 bases from V and 4 bases from J, the junction contained 6 bases not matched to a gene.

This chain connects TRBV27 to TRBJ2-2; tentative D call: TRBD1 (5 bases). The germline gives CDR1 MNHEY, CDR2 SMNVEV (reference sequence). This CDR3 is 15 amino acids long. Trimming removed 8 bases from V and 3 bases from J, with 16 bases in between. The CDR3 DNA sequence: TGTGCCAGCGGGTCATCAGGGTGGGACACCGGGGAGCTGTTTTTT. Its translation: CASGSSGWDTGELFF.

The chain is built from TRBV7-3 and TRBJ2-7; 9 nucleotides match TRBD1. Trimming cost V 5 bases and J 2 bases; bases outside gene matches: 7. This CDR3 has 15 amino acids. Germline loops: CDR1 SGHTA, CDR2 FQGTGA. CDR3 in amino acids: CASSPSGTGTYEQYF. CDR3 coding DNA: TGTGCCAGCAGCCCCTCCGGGACAGGGACCTACGAGCAGTACTTC.

The CDR3 region has the DNA TGTGCCAGCAGTTCTTACTTTCGGGGGGCCCGCGAGCAGTACTTC. Its translation: CASSSYFRGAREQYF. The rearrangement links TRBV6-5 to TRBJ2-7, with D possibly TRBD2 on 7 matching bases. The CDR3 has 15 amino acids. Trimming took off 4 bases at V and 6 bases at J, with 19 bases between the two ends. In germline, CDR1 is MNHEY, CDR2 SVGAGI.

This rearrangement joins TRBV30 to TRBJ1-2, with D maybe TRBD1 (6 bases). The CDR3 extends over 16 amino acids. Trimming removed 1 base from V and 10 bases from J, with 25 bases in between. The germline V gene has CDR1 GTSNPN and CDR2 SVGIG (reference sequence). CDR3 in amino acids: CAWSETPGGGAFVYTF. Here the CDR3 DNA reads TGTGCCTGGAGTGAGACCCCCGGCGGGGGGGCTTTTGTCTACACCTTC.

J is TRBJ1-5 and V is TRBV28; D might be TRBD1 (6 bases). The CDR3 is 14 amino acids. Trimming stripped 7 bases from V and 0 bases from J, with 10 bases between. Germline V gene sequence: CDR1 MDHEN, CDR2 SYDVKM. The CDR3 loop reads CASTHRVSNQPQHF. CDR3 nucleotides: TGTGCCAGCACTCACAGGGTTAGCAATCAGCCCCAGCATTTT.

This chain joins TRBV30 and TRBJ2-3; 8 nucleotides agree with TRBD2. Germline V gene data show CDR1 as GTSNPN and CDR2 as SVGIG (reference sequence). Unmatched junction bases numbered 23, after V lost 8 bases and J lost 4 bases. There are 18 residues in the CDR3. CDR3 sequence: CAGGDVTSVVRGSDTQYF. CDR3 nucleotide sequence: TGTGCCGGGGGGGATGTGACTAGCGTCGTGAGGGGTTCAGATACGCAGTATTTT. Variable domain in full (rest from reference TRBV30 and TRBJ2-3): SQTIHQWPATLVQPVGSPLSLECTVEGTSNPNLYWYRQAAGRGLQLLFYSVGIGQISSEVPQNLSASRPQDRQFILSSKKLLLSDSGFYLCAGGDVTSVVRGSDTQYFGPGTRLTVL.

This sequence joins TRBV27 and TRBJ2-7, with no clear D. With 1 base removed from V and 4 bases from J, the gap between germline ends came to 8 bases. Germline CDR1 and CDR2: MNHEY and SMNVEV (reference sequence). There are 13 residues in the CDR3. The CDR3 reads CASSLYSQYEQYF. The DNA for the CDR3 is TGTGCCAGCAGTTTATATTCACAGTACGAGCAGTACTTC.

This clone has a handful of counts. The V and J genes are TRBV9 and TRBJ1-5; D is uncertain. This CDR3 comprises 14 residues. The ends were cut back, 7 bases at V and 6 bases at J, with 17 bases in the middle. CDR1 is SGDLS, CDR2 YYNGEE, per germline. The CDR3 coding sequence is TGTGCCAGCTCACGAGGATCGGGAAGTCAGCCCCAGCATTTT. Amino acids: CASSRGSGSQPQHF.

The V call is TRBV7-3, the J call TRBJ2-3, with 8 bases matching TRBD2. Germline V gives CDR1 SGHTA, CDR2 FQGTGA. The CDR3 consists of 15 residues. V trimming: 5 bases; J trimming: 2 bases; junction bases outside the gene matches: 6. The CDR3 sequence: CASSVTSADTDTQYF. In DNA form, the CDR3 reads TGTGCCAGCAGCGTGACTAGCGCCGACACAGATACGCAGTATTTT. The variable domain in full, with the rest retrieved from reference TRBV7-3 and TRBJ2-3, is GAGVSQTPSNKVTEKGKYVELRCDPISGHTALYWYRQSLGQGPEFLIYFQGTGAADDSGLPNDRFFAVRPEGSVSTLKIQRTERGDSAVYLCASSVTSADTDTQYFGPGTRLTVL.

The chain has TRBV18 and TRBJ2-3; D gene ambiguous. The germline V gene encodes CDR1 KGHSH and CDR2 LQKENI. Trimming took 2 bases from V and 6 from J, leaving 6 bases between them. This CDR3 has 12 residues. CDR3 nucleotides: TGTGCCAGCTCACCAGCCGAGGATACGCAGTATTTT. Its translation is CASSPAEDTQYF.